This T cell receptor beta chain came from a study of radiation and T cells in renal cell carcinoma. Study outcomes and limitations: Pretreatment tumor biopsies were lacking, so baseline clonotypes are unknown. In blood, top tumor clones expanded by 2 weeks, shrinking by 4.

The method was immunoSEQ multiplex PCR; TCRdb's version includes in-frame clones alone and lacks a portion of them. The sample consists of 150,000 or so clones, roughly 89% of them appearing once. Comment on this clone: Its specificity is not known.

Germline V gene data show CDR1 as LNHDA and CDR2 as SQIVND (reference sequence). Deletions cut 5 bases from V and 4 bases from J, with 19 bases between. The CDR3 is made up of 16 amino acids. Time point reported: blood 2 weeks post-SBRT. Treatment given: 15 Gy SBRT to primary tumor, nephrectomy 4 weeks later. Radiation-treated patients gave blood at baseline, week 2 and week 4. This renal cell carcinoma was of the clear cell type. Sample: blood, taken from a patient whose treatment included radiotherapy and nephrectomy. The TCR comes from a woman between 45 and 65 years old with renal cell carcinoma. V is TRBV19 and J is TRBJ2-3; D could derive from TRBD1 or TRBD2 (6 bases each). The CDR3 protein is CASSPWGARDSDTQYF. CDR3 bases: TGTGCCAGTAGTCCCTGGGGGGCCCGGGATTCAGATACGCAGTATTTT.